This T cell receptor (beta chain) comes out of a study of cytomegalovirus exposure and HLA in healthy donors. Notes on the study in general: When the data were analyzed later, several of the most significant clusters appeared to be linked to common viral pathogens. The presence/absence work took it that sequencing depth was about the same across donors.

Worth noting for this clone: Its antigen is unknown.

PCR involved 60 Vbeta and 13 Jbeta primers. The method was immunoSEQ multiplex PCR; TCRdb's version includes in-frame clones alone and lacks a portion of them. Of about 130,000 clones in the sample, roughly four fifths were seen once. Germline assignment: CDR1 WSHSY and CDR2 SAAADI. The CDR3 is 14 amino acids. The germline V and J ends were trimmed by 2 bases and 6 bases, with 13 bases remaining between them. The chain employs TRBV10-2 and TRBJ1-1; D unclear. The TCR comes from a woman aged 40 to 55 in good health and CMV-seropositive. Material: PBMCs. The CDR3 DNA reads as TGCGCCAGCAGTGAGCCTTTCGAGATGCCTGAAGCTTTCTTT. The encoded protein is CASSEPFEMPEAFF.